This is a list of T cell receptor beta chains from one sample in a study of blood T cell repertoires in COVID-19. This table comes from immunoSEQ multiplex PCR, and its TCRdb copy is limited to in-frame clones, with some not included. The sample has 100,000 to 150,000 clones; about four fifths are singletons. Sequencing was performed on peripheral blood. These receptors were taken from a woman in her twenties or thirties who had recovered from COVID-19. Each CDR3 is given with its conserved first and last residue. D genes are given only for firm matches. Clone size is given for some rows only: seen once, a few or many times, or a class if the clone is expanded.

j_gene,d_gene,abundance,v_gene,CDR3aa,CDR3nt
TRBJ2-1,TRBD1,-,TRBV5-1,CASTQQGAGHNEQFF,TGCGCCAGCACCCAACAGGGGGCTGGCCACAATGAGCAGTTCTTC
TRBJ2-7,-,-,TRBV30,CAWSATGYEQYF,TGTGCCTGGAGTGCGACAGGATACGAGCAGTACTTC
TRBJ1-5,-,-,TRBV6-1,CASSAQPLNFNSNQPQHF,TGTGCCAGCAGTGCACAGCCCTTAAACTTTAATAGCAATCAGCCCCAGCATTTT
TRBJ1-2,TRBD1,-,TRBV30,CAWSQGQGAGGYTF,TGTGCCTGGAGTCAGGGTCAGGGGGCGGGCGGCTACACCTTC
TRBJ2-1,-,-,TRBV7-8,CASSLAGVRNEQFF,TGTGCCAGCAGCTTAGCGGGAGTAAGGAATGAGCAGTTCTTC
TRBJ2-3,TRBD2,-,TRBV9,CASSPTRTSVGTDTQYF,TGTGCCAGCAGCCCCACCCGGACTAGCGTAGGCACAGATACGCAGTATTTT
TRBJ1-1,-,-,TRBV27,CASSFKGEYTEAFF,TGTGCCAGCAGTTTTAAGGGGGAGTACACTGAAGCTTTCTTT
TRBJ2-6,TRBD1,-,TRBV5-1,CASSRTGGASGANVLTF,TGCGCCAGCAGTCGGACAGGGGGCGCCTCTGGGGCCAACGTCCTGACTTTC
TRBJ2-1,-,-,TRBV18,CASSPKQSSYNEQFF,TGTGCCAGCTCACCAAAACAGAGCTCCTACAATGAGCAGTTCTTC
TRBJ1-2,-,-,TRBV3-1/TRBV3-2,CASSLSSGYTF,TGTGCCAGCAGCCTGTCCAGTGGCTACACCTTC
TRBJ1-5,TRBD1,once,TRBV6-5,CASRRQGSINQPQHF,TGTGCCAGCCGAAGACAGGGGTCAATTAATCAGCCCCAGCATTTT
TRBJ2-1,TRBD1,-,TRBV10-1,CASSESGTGGYNEQFF,TGCGCCAGCAGTGAGTCCGGGACAGGGGGCTACAATGAGCAGTTCTTC
TRBJ2-7,TRBD1,once,TRBV5-1,CASSSPGQELYEQYF,TGCGCCAGCAGCTCACCGGGACAGGAACTCTACGAGCAGTACTTC
TRBJ1-1,TRBD1,-,TRBV30,CAWSPRQGWTEAFF,TGTGCCTGGAGTCCCAGACAGGGGTGGACTGAAGCTTTCTTT
TRBJ1-1,-,few,TRBV7-9,CASSLTVTEAFF,TGTGCCAGCAGCTTAACGGTCACTGAAGCTTTCTTT
TRBJ1-1,TRBD1,-,TRBV20-1,CSADREFEAFF,TGCAGTGCCGACAGGGAGTTTGAAGCTTTCTTT
TRBJ2-7,TRBD2,-,TRBV5-1,CASSLWSGGMDEQYF,TGCGCCAGCAGCTTGTGGTCGGGGGGTATGGACGAGCAGTACTTC
TRBJ1-4,TRBD1,-,TRBV12-3/TRBV12-4,CASRTGGDEKLFF,TGTGCCAGCAGGACAGGGGGGGATGAAAAACTGTTTTTT
TRBJ2-3,TRBD1,medium-sized,TRBV6-1,CASSEAAGGADTQYF,TGTGCCAGCAGTGAAGCGGCAGGGGGCGCAGATACGCAGTATTTT
TRBJ2-1,-,-,TRBV9,CASTPSGTYNEQFF,TGTGCCAGCACTCCCTCAGGAACCTACAATGAGCAGTTCTTC
TRBJ1-6,-,-,TRBV2,CASGGFEGSPLHF,TGTGCCAGCGGAGGGTTTGAGGGGTCACCCCTCCACTTT
TRBJ2-5,-,-,TRBV11-2,CASSQRTKAQETQYF,TGTGCCAGCAGCCAAAGGACTAAAGCACAAGAGACCCAGTACTTC
TRBJ1-4,TRBD1,-,TRBV18,CASSPALRQGPNEKLFF,TGTGCCAGCTCACCCGCTTTGAGACAGGGCCCGAATGAAAAACTGTTTTTT
TRBJ2-1,-,many,TRBV11-3,CASSSRPRDEQFF,TGTGCCAGCAGCTCCCGTCCCCGGGATGAGCAGTTCTTC
TRBJ1-5,TRBD1,-,TRBV4-1,CASSHLTGTNQPQHF,TGCGCCAGCAGCCATTTGACAGGGACGAATCAGCCCCAGCATTTT
TRBJ1-2,-,-,TRBV5-1,CASSPHGDGYTF,TGCGCCAGCAGCCCACACGGGGATGGCTACACCTTC
TRBJ2-7,TRBD2,-,TRBV2,CASGIGLAGIYEQYF,TGTGCCAGCGGAATCGGACTAGCGGGGATCTACGAGCAGTACTTC
TRBJ2-2,TRBD2,-,TRBV7-2,CASSLVSGTNTGELFF,TGTGCCAGCAGCTTAGTGAGCGGGACGAACACCGGGGAGCTGTTTTTT
TRBJ2-2,TRBD1,-,TRBV7-8,CASSLALRGERGPNTGELFF,TGTGCCAGCAGCTTAGCGCTTCGAGGCGAGAGGGGGCCTAACACCGGGGAGCTGTTTTTT
TRBJ1-5,TRBD1,-,TRBV5-6,CASSSWDRFYSNQPQHF,TGTGCCAGCAGCTCCTGGGACAGATTCTATAGCAATCAGCCCCAGCATTTT
TRBJ2-2,-,-,TRBV14,CASSLRDRILAINTGELFF,TGTGCCAGCAGCCTCCGGGACAGGATACTAGCGATTAACACCGGGGAGCTGTTTTTT